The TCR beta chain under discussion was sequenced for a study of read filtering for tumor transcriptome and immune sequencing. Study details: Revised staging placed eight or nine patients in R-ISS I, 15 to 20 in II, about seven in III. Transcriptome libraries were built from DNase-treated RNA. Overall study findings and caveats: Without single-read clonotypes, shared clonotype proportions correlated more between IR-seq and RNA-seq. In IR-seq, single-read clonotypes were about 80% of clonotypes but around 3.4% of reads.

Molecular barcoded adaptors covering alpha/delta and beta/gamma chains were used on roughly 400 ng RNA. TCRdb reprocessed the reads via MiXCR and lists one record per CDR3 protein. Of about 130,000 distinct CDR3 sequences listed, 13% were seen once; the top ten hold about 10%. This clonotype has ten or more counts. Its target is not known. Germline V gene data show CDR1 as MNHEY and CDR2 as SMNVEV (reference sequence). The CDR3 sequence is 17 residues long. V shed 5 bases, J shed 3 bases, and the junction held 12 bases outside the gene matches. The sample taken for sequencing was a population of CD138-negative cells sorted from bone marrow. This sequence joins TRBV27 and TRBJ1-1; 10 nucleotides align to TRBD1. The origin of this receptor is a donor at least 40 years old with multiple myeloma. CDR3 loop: CASSRDRGRGWDTEAFF. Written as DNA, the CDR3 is TGTGCCAGCAGTCGAGACAGGGGGCGTGGGTGGGACACTGAAGCTTTCTTT.